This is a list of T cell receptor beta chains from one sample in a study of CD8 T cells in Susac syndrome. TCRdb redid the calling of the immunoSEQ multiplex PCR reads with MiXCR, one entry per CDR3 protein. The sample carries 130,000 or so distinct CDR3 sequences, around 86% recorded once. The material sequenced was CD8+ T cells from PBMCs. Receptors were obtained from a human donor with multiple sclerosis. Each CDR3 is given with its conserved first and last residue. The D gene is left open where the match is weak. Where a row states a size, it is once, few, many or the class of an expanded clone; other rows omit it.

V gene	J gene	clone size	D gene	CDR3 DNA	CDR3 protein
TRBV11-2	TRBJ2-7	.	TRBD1	TGTGCCAGCAGCTCCGGGACAGCAACCTACGAGCAGTACTTC	CASSSGTATYEQYF
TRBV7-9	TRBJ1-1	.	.	TGTGCCAGCAGCCGTCGGGAGGCCAAGAACACTGAAGCTTTCTTT	CASSRREAKNTEAFF
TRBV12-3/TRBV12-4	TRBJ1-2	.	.	TGTGCCAGCAGTTTTTATAGGGACTTCGGCTACACCTTC	CASSFYRDFGYTF
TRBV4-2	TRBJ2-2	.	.	TGTGCCAGCAGCCAACCCAAGTACACCGGGGAGCTGTTTTTT	CASSQPKYTGELFF
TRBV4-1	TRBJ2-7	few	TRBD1	TGCGCCAGCAGCTGGGACAGCCTCTACGAGCAGTACTTC	CASSWDSLYEQYF
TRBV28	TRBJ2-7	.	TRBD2	TGTGCCTCCTCCGCCGTTGGCAGCGGGGCCCAGTATTCCTACGAGCAGTACTTC	CASSAVGSGAQYSYEQYF
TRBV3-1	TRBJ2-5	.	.	TGTGCCAGCAGCCCGGCCCCCAGTTTGGAGACCCAGTACTTC	CASSPAPSLETQYF
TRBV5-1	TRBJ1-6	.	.	TGCGCCAGCAGCTCAGAAACAGCCAGCTCCTATAATTCACCCCTCCACTTT	CASSSETASSYNSPLHF
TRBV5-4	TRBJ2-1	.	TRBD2	TGTGCCAGCAGCTTGGGACTAGCGGGAGACGATGAGCAGTTCTTC	CASSLGLAGDDEQFF
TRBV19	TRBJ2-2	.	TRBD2	TGTGCCAGTACCCCGGCGGGGGGGTCCACCGGGGAGCTGTTTTTT	CASTPAGGSTGELFF
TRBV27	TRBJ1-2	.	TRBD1	TGTGCCAGCAGTTGGACAGGGGGGGACTATGGCTACACCTTC	CASSWTGGDYGYTF
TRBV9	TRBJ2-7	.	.	TGTGCCAGCAGCCCTCCCGGGGCCTCCTACGAGCAGTACTTC	CASSPPGASYEQYF
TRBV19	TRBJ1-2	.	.	TGTGCCACCACTGGGGGAGCTAACTATGGCTACACCTTC	CATTGGANYGYTF
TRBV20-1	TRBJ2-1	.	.	TGCAGTGTTCCTATAGCGGAACCCTACAATGAGCAGTTCTTC	CSVPIAEPYNEQFF
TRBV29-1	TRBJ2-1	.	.	TGCAGCGGTGTTACCGATGAGCAGTTCTTC	CSGVTDEQFF
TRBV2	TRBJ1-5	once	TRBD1	TGTGCCAGCAGTCTAGGGGTACAGGGGGCGAATCAGCCCCAGCATTTT	CASSLGVQGANQPQHF
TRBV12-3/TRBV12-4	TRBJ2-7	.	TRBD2	TGTGCCAGCAGCGGGGGGTCGCGCGAGCAGTACTTC	CASSGGSREQYF
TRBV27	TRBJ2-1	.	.	TGTGCCAGCAGTTCTCTAGTAGGGCCGAATGAGCAGTTCTTC	CASSSLVGPNEQFF
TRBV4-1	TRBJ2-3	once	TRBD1	TGCGCCAGCAGCCAAGGGACAGGGAAATGGGACACAGATACGCAGTATTTT	CASSQGTGKWDTDTQYF
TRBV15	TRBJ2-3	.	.	TGTGCCACCAGCAGAGACCGTCTCGAGGGATTCACAGATACGCAGTATTTT	CATSRDRLEGFTDTQYF
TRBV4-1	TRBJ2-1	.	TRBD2	TGCGCCAGCAGCCAAGAGCGGACTAGCGGCACCCCGCAGTTCTTC	CASSQERTSGTPQFF
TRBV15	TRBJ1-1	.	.	TGTGCCACCAGCAGCCCACCCCGGGACACTGAAGCTTTCTTT	CATSSPPRDTEAFF
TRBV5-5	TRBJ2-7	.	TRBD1	TGTGCCAGCAGCTTCGAGGACAGGCCCTACGAGCAGTACTTC	CASSFEDRPYEQYF
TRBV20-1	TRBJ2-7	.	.	TGCAGTGCTAGGCCAGCCGCGTTGGCCTTCGAGTGGGAGCAGTACTTC	CSARPAALAFEWEQYF
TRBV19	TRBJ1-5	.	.	TGTGCCAGTAGTATCAGCTTGGGCTTACAGCCCCAGCATTTT	CASSISLGLQPQHF
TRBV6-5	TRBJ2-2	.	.	TGTGCCAGCAGTTACTCGAACGGGGGCCACGGGGAGCTGTTTTTT	CASSYSNGGHGELFF
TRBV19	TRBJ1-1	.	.	TGTGCCAGTAGTATTAACGGGGCCCTGAACACTGAAGCTTTCTTT	CASSINGALNTEAFF
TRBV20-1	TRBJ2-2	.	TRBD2	TGCAGTGCTAGGGGGACTAGCGTCGGGGAGCTGTTTTTT	CSARGTSVGELFF
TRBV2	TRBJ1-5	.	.	TGTGCCAGCAGGGAGAAGTCGGGCAATCAGCCCCAGCATTTT	CASREKSGNQPQHF
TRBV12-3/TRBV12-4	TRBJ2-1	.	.	TGTGCCAGCAGTTCCGCGGGACTTTCCGCTGACAATGAGCAGTTCTTC	CASSSAGLSADNEQFF
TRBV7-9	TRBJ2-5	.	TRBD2	TGTGCCAGCAGCTTAGTTAGCGGGGGCCAAGAGACCCAGTACTTC	CASSLVSGGQETQYF
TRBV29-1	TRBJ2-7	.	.	TGCAGCGTTCTAGCGCCGACCTCCTACGAGCAGTACTTC	CSVLAPTSYEQYF
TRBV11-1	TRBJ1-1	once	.	TGTGCCAGCAGCTTAGCGATACCAGTTACCGGGACACCCGGGGTAGGGGAAGCTTTCTTT	CASSLAIPVTGTPGVGEAFF
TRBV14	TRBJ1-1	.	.	TGTGCCAGCAGCCAAGTGTACGCCCGCAGCACTGAAGCTTTCTTT	CASSQVYARSTEAFF
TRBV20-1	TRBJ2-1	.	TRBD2	TGCAGTGCTAGAGACACCGTCGTAGCGGGAGAAGAGTTCGATGAGCAGTTCTTC	CSARDTVVAGEEFDEQFF
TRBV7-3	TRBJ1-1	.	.	TGTGCCAGCAGCTCCCTCGGGGGGCCCACTGAAGCTTTCTTT	CASSSLGGPTEAFF
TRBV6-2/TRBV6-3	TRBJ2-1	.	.	TGTGCCAGCAGTTACCTGGGACAAGGAAGGGGTAAGACGCCGAAGCAGTTCTTC	CASSYLGQGRGKTPKQFF
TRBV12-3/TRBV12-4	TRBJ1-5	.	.	TGTGCCAGCACCCCCTTCCAGGGTCAGCCCCAGCATTTT	CASTPFQGQPQHF
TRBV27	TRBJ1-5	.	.	TGTGCCAGCAGTGCCTTGGACGGAACCCAACATTTT	CASSALDGTQHF
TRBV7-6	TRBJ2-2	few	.	TGTGCCAGCAGCGCCCAAGTCTACACCGGGGAGCTGTTTTTT	CASSAQVYTGELFF
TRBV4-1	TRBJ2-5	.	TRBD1	TGCGCCAGCAGCCAGATTGACAGGGCCCAAGAGACCCAGTACTTC	CASSQIDRAQETQYF
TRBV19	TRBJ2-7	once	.	TGTGCCAGTAGTCCCGGGATCACATACGAGCAGTACTTC	CASSPGITYEQYF
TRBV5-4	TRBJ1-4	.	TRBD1	TGTGCCAGCAGCTCGGACAGGGAAAATGAAAAACTGTTTTTT	CASSSDRENEKLFF
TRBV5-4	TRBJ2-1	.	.	TGTGCCAGCAGCTTCTCCCACAATGAGCAGTTCTTC	CASSFSHNEQFF
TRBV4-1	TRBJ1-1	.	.	TGCGCCAGCAGCCAAGTCTCCTCATTGAACACTGAAGCTTTCTTT	CASSQVSSLNTEAFF
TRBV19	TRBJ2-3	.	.	TGTGCCAGTAGGGCAGATACGCAGTATTTT	CASRADTQYF
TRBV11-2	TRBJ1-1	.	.	TGTGCCAGCAGCTTAATGGCTGAAGCTTTCTTT	CASSLMAEAFF
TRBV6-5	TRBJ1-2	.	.	TGTGCCAGCAGTTACTCGTGGGGAGGGTTTGAGGGCTACACCTTC	CASSYSWGGFEGYTF
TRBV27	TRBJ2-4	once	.	TGTGCCAACAGCCCCGTAGAGTTAGCCAAGAACATTCAGTACTTC	CANSPVELAKNIQYF
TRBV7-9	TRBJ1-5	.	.	TGTGCCAGCAGCCAAGCAGATCAGCCCCAGCATTTT	CASSQADQPQHF